This passage covers 21 T cell receptor beta chains from one sample sequenced in a study of beta chain features in type 1 diabetes. No antigen is known for these receptors. Regarding the study as a whole: Shorter TCRB CDR3s, moderately but significantly so, marked every one of the four CD4+ subsets in Type 1 diabetes patients.

What was sequenced were expressed TCRB transcripts, since all of the isolated RNA had been reverse transcribed. The method was immunoSEQ multiplex PCR; TCRdb's version includes in-frame clones alone and lacks a portion of them. The sample lists approximately 730,000 clones, about an eighth occurring once. The sequenced sample was naive CD4+ T cells from blood. These receptors all stem from a young man with type 1 diabetes.

This clone has more than one count but fewer than ten. V usage is TRBV18 and J usage is TRBJ2-7; 7 bases fit TRBD1. CDR3 size: 16 residues. The V gene end was trimmed by 1 base and the J gene end by 0 bases; junction bases not matched to a gene: 6. Germline lookup yields CDR1 KGHSH and CDR2 LQKENI. CDR3 bases: TGTGCCAGCTCACCACTCGGGCAGGGGGTCTCCTACGAGCAGTACTTC. It yields the protein CASSPLGQGVSYEQYF.

A word on this clone: This same CDR3 is encoded by further DNA sequences in the sample. The chain employs TRBV30 and TRBJ2-7; D tentatively fits TRBD1 or TRBD2 (7 bases each). CDR1 is GTSNPN, CDR2 SVGIG, per germline (reference sequence). V was clipped by 6 bases and J by 4 bases, with 19 bases between them. The CDR3 is made up of 14 amino acids. CDR3 DNA sequence: TGTGCCTGCATCCCGGCAGGGGGGGTTTACGAGCAGTACTTC. Translated: CACIPAGGVYEQYF.

The J gene is TRBJ2-5, the V gene TRBV30; tentatively, D is TRBD1 or TRBD2 (5 bases each). Germline V lookup: CDR1 GTSNPN, CDR2 SVGIG (reference sequence). The CDR3 sequence is 13 residues long. The germline V and J ends were trimmed by 0 bases and 5 bases, with 10 bases remaining between them. The CDR3: CAWSVYGAETQYF. Here the CDR3 DNA reads TGTGCCTGGAGTGTATACGGGGCCGAGACCCAGTACTTC.

This sequence joins TRBV18 and TRBJ2-5; TRBD2 agrees at 11 bases. Germline V gene sequence: CDR1 KGHSH, CDR2 LQKENI. The CDR3 length is 16 residues. J lost 1 base, V lost 4 bases, and 5 bases had no gene match. In DNA form, the CDR3 reads TGTGCCAGCTCACGCATGACTAGCGGGGCCCAAGAGACCCAGTACTTC. This encodes CASSRMTSGAQETQYF.

This clone occurred once. The chain links TRBV6-5 to TRBJ2-7, with a possible D match to TRBD2 (6 bases). The ends were cut back, 6 bases at V and 0 bases at J, with 15 bases in the middle. Germline V gene lookup returns CDR1 MNHEY and CDR2 SVGAGI. This CDR3 spans 15 amino acids. CDR3 in DNA: TGTGCCAGCAGACGGGAAGCGACTAGCTCCTACGAGCAGTACTTC. It translates to CASRREATSSYEQYF.

This clone occurred a few times. The chain is built from TRBV11-2 and TRBJ1-2, with 9 nucleotides matching TRBD1. The germline CDR1 and CDR2 sequences are SGHAT and FQNNGV. The CDR3 totals 14 residues. V dropped 4 bases and J dropped 6; count of bases not matched to a gene: 6. Here the CDR3 DNA reads TGTGCCAGCAGCTCCCGACAGGGGGGCCATGGCTACACCTTC. This gives the protein CASSSRQGGHGYTF.

This clone came up a few times. The sample has other DNA sequences that encode this CDR3 too. V and J are TRBV30 and TRBJ1-1; D is uncertain. The CDR3 contains 14 residues. The germline V gene encodes CDR1 GTSNPN and CDR2 SVGIG (reference sequence). Trimming took off 0 bases at V and 0 bases at J, with 8 bases between the two ends. Here the CDR3 DNA reads TGTGCCTGGAGTGTGGGAAGCCTGAACACTGAAGCTTTCTTT. This codes for CAWSVGSLNTEAFF.

The gene calls are TRBV6-1 and TRBJ1-6; D may be TRBD1 (6 bases). Germline loops: CDR1 MNHNS, CDR2 SASEGT. There are 16 residues in the CDR3. Trimming took 4 bases from V and 2 from J, leaving 12 bases between them. CDR3 amino acids: CASSGARGPYNSPLHF. As DNA, the CDR3 is TGTGCCAGCAGTGGAGCCCGGGGGCCCTATAATTCACCCCTCCACTTT.

This clone was seen a handful of times. J is TRBJ1-4 and V is TRBV7-2, with D unresolved. Trimming took 5 bases from V and 3 from J, leaving 13 bases between them. Germline lookup yields CDR1 SGHTA and CDR2 FQGNSA. This CDR3 is 15 amino acids long. CDR3: CASSPQVGANEKLFF. CDR3 nucleotide sequence: TGTGCCAGCAGCCCGCAGGTTGGGGCTAATGAAAAACTGTTTTTT.

The chain couples TRBV30 to TRBJ1-1; TRBD1 might be the D (6 bases). Germline V gives CDR1 GTSNPN, CDR2 SVGIG (reference sequence). There are 14 residues in the CDR3. Trimming cost V 4 bases and J 0 bases, with 12 bases left between them. CDR3: CAWTGANVNTEAFF. The DNA of the CDR3 is TGTGCCTGGACGGGGGCCAATGTGAACACTGAAGCTTTCTTT.

This clone has more than one count but fewer than ten. The J gene is TRBJ2-1, the V gene TRBV10-3, with D possibly TRBD1 on 5 matching bases. CDR1 and CDR2 (germline): ENHRY, SYGVKD. V was cut by 6 bases and J by 7 bases, with 10 bases left in between. The CDR3 has 12 amino acids. The DNA of the CDR3 is TGTGCCATCAGGATGACAGAAAATGAGCAGTTCTTC. It specifies CAIRMTENEQFF.

V is TRBV5-4 and J is TRBJ1-4; D is undetermined. The CDR3 extends over 16 amino acids. The V and J ends lost 3 bases and 0 bases respectively, with 12 bases between them. The germline gives CDR1 SGHNT, CDR2 YYREEE (reference sequence). The CDR3 is CASSSEGGTTNEKLFF. In nucleotides, the CDR3 is TGTGCCAGCAGCTCTGAGGGTGGAACAACTAATGAAAAACTGTTTTTT.

A note on this clone: The same CDR3 is also encoded by other DNA sequences in this sample. This chain connects TRBV20-1 to TRBJ2-1; D remains ambiguous. V lost 5 bases and J 2 bases, leaving 4 bases between the germline ends. The CDR3 contains 11 residues. Germline CDR1 is DFQATT and CDR2 is SNEGSKA (reference sequence). This CDR3 is CSARTYNEQFF. The CDR3 DNA reads TGCAGTGCTCGGACCTACAATGAGCAGTTCTTC.

The V gene is TRBV25-1, the J gene TRBJ2-2; the D call may be TRBD1 or TRBD2 (5 bases each). Germline loops: CDR1 MGHDK, CDR2 SYGVNS. The CDR3 has 15 amino acids. With 4 bases removed from V and 5 bases from J, the gap between germline ends came to 14 bases. CDR3 coding DNA: TGTGCCAGCAGTGTTGGAAGAGGGGCTACCGGGGAGCTGTTTTTT. It codes for CASSVGRGATGELFF. Full variable domain (outside the CDR3, taken from reference TRBV25-1 and TRBJ2-2): EADIYQTPRYLVIGTGKKITLECSQTMGHDKMYWYQQDPGMELHLIHYSYGVNSTEKGDLSSESTVSRIRTEHFPLTLESARPSHTSQYLCASSVGRGATGELFFGEGSRLTVL.

This clone was observed a handful of times. The chain couples TRBV2 to TRBJ1-6, with D uncertain. Trimming pared 7 bases from V and 3 bases from J, leaving 13 bases between. The length of the CDR3 is 15 residues. Germline-derived CDR1 and CDR2 are SNHLY and FYNNEI. The DNA for the CDR3 is TGTGCCAGCACCCAAGACTCGAGCTATAATTCACCCCTCCACTTT. Translation gives CASTQDSSYNSPLHF.

The CDR3 DNA reads TGTGCCAGCAGCTTAAAAAAGAGCTCTGGGGCCAACGTCCTGACTTTC. Its translation is CASSLKKSSGANVLTF. The chain is built from TRBV7-9 and TRBJ2-6; D call uncertain. This CDR3 comprises 16 residues. V lost 2 bases to trimming and J lost 0 bases, with 8 bases between them. CDR1 is SEHNR and CDR2 is FQNEAQ in the germline V gene (reference sequence).

The chain uses TRBV29-1 and TRBJ2-5; D gene uncertain. Trimming stripped 7 bases from V and 5 bases from J, with 17 bases between. In germline, CDR1 is SQVTM, CDR2 ANQGSEA. CDR3 length: 13 amino acids. The CDR3 DNA follows: TGCAGCGCTCTACGGTGGGCCCAGGAGACCCAGTACTTC. Its translation: CSALRWAQETQYF.

The rearrangement joins TRBV29-1 to TRBJ2-5, with 9 bases identical to TRBD2. Losses at the gene ends were 5 bases for V and 10 bases for J; bases not matched to a gene: 11. CDR3 size: 13 residues. Germline loops: CDR1 SQVTM, CDR2 ANQGSEA. The CDR3 DNA reads TGCAGCGTTTATGGCGGGGGGGCCTGGGGCCAGTACTTC. Its translation: CSVYGGGAWGQYF. Together with reference TRBV29-1 and TRBJ2-5, the CDR3 gives the full variable domain: SAVISQKPSRDICQRGTSLTIQCQVDSQVTMMFWYRQQPGQSLTLIATANQGSEATYESGFVIDKFPISRPNLTFSTLTVSNMSPEDSSIYLCSVYGGGAWGQYFGPGTRLLVL.

This clone came up many times. This sequence joins TRBV2 and TRBJ2-7; D uncertain. V dropped 4 bases and J dropped 2 bases, with 0 bases sitting between them. Germline CDR1 and CDR2: SNHLY and FYNNEI. CDR3 length equals 10 residues. CDR3 coding DNA: TGTGCCAGCAGTGCCTACGAGCAGTACTTC. This gives the protein CASSAYEQYF.

This clone was seen more than once but under ten times. This rearrangement joins TRBV11-3 to TRBJ2-1; D is possibly TRBD2 (6 bases). This CDR3 has 12 amino acids. Trimming pared 6 bases from V and 4 bases from J, leaving 7 bases between. Germline CDR1 and CDR2: SGHNT and YENEEA. CDR3 protein: CASSGTYNEQFF. DNA of the CDR3: TGTGCCAGCAGTGGGACTTACAATGAGCAGTTCTTC.

This clone was detected a few times. The chain joins TRBV9 to TRBJ2-7; TRBD2 is a possible D gene (5 bases). Trimming took off 3 bases at V and 3 bases at J, with 13 bases between the two ends. Germline CDR1 SGDLS, CDR2 YYNGEE. CDR3 length: 14 amino acids. This CDR3 is CASSAGREDYEQYF. The DNA of the CDR3 is TGTGCCAGCAGCGCCGGACGGGAAGACTACGAGCAGTACTTC. Complete variable domain (other parts from reference TRBV9 and TRBJ2-7): DSGVTQTPKHLITATGQRVTLRCSPRSGDLSVYWYQQSLDQGLQFLIQYYNGEERAKGNILERFSAQQFPDLHSELNLSSLELGDSALYFCASSAGREDYEQYFGPGTRLTVT.